Described below is a single T cell receptor (beta chain) sequence and its context. Its antigen is undetermined. The CDR3 loop spans 22 amino acids. The V gene lost 0 bases and the J gene lost 4 bases, with 33 bases spanning the gap. Germline CDR1 is SGHRS and CDR2 is YFSETQ. Only in-frame clones appear in the TCRdb table, and some are missing; sequencing was by immunoSEQ multiplex PCR. Of over 80,000 clones listed, roughly nine tenths are singletons. These data come from a study of OX40 agonist ivuxolimab in advanced cancers. Study-level background: Dose-escalation patients had hepatocellular carcinoma, melanoma, renal cell or head and neck cancer. Whole-study results and caveats: At 0.1 to 3.0 mg/kg, CD4+ and CD8+ blood T cells expanded clonally by week 6. Among the lowest levels of clonal expansion were found in partial responders at 0.1-3.0 mg/kg.

The sample in question was CD4+ or CD8+ T cells sorted from blood, obtained in a trial of the OX40 agonist ivuxolimab. The chain couples TRBV5-1 to TRBJ2-3; D is perhaps TRBD1 (5 bases). The sequence came from an adult with an advanced solid tumor such as melanoma, head and neck, liver or kidney cancer. The CDR3 loop is CASSLVRAILSSFKGRADTQYF. The CDR3 DNA sequence: TGCGCCAGCAGCTTGGTCAGGGCGATTCTCTCCTCATTCAAGGGAAGGGCAGATACGCAGTATTTT. The whole variable domain, filled in from reference TRBV5-1 and TRBJ2-3, reads KAGVTQTPRYLIKTRGQQVTLSCSPISGHRSVSWYQQTPGQGLQFLFEYFSETQRNKGNFPGRFSGRQFSNSRSEMNVSTLELGDSALYLCASSLVRAILSSFKGRADTQYFGPGTRLTVL.